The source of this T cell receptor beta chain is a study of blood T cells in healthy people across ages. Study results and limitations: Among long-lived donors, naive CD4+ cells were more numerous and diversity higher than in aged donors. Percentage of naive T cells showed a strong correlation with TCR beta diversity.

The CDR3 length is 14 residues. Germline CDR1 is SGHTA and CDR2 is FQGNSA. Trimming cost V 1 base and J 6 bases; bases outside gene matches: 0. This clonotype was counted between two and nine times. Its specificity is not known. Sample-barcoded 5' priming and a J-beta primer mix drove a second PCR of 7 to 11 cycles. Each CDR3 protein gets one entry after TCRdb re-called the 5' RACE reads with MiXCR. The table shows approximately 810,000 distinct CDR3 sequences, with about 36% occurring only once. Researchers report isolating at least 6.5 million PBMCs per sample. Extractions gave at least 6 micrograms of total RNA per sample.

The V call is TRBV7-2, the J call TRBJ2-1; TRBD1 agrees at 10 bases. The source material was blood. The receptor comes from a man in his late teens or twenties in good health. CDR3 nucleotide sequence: TGTGCCAGCAGCTTAGGGGACAGGGGCAATGAGCAGTTCTTC. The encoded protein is CASSLGDRGNEQFF.